This T cell receptor (beta chain) was sequenced in a study of blood T cell repertoires in COVID-19. Study-wide background: The samples span acute and convalescent COVID-19 from the United States, Italy and Spain. Sample material is recorded as cDNA or gDNA derived from T cells, B-cell-depleted T cells, or PBMCs.

J was trimmed by 2 bases and V by 4 bases; bases with no gene match: 13. The germline V gene encodes CDR1 SQVTM and CDR2 ANQGSEA. CDR3 length: 16 residues. Original processing notes: The authors estimated nucleated cell counts from reference gene primer amplification. The method was immunoSEQ multiplex PCR; TCRdb's version includes in-frame clones alone and lacks a portion of them. The V and J calls and clone size were taken over from that table, and D and trimming were inferred from the DNA. The sample lists about 270,000 clones; approximately 82% were seen once. Material: peripheral blood. The sequence was collected from a woman under 30 with acute or convalescent COVID-19. The rearrangement uses TRBV29-1 and TRBJ1-2, with 7 bases fitting TRBD1. For the CDR3, the DNA is TGCAGCGTTGGGGTGAAAGCTAGGGGGCGGAACTATGGCTACACCTTC. It encodes CSVGVKARGRNYGYTF.